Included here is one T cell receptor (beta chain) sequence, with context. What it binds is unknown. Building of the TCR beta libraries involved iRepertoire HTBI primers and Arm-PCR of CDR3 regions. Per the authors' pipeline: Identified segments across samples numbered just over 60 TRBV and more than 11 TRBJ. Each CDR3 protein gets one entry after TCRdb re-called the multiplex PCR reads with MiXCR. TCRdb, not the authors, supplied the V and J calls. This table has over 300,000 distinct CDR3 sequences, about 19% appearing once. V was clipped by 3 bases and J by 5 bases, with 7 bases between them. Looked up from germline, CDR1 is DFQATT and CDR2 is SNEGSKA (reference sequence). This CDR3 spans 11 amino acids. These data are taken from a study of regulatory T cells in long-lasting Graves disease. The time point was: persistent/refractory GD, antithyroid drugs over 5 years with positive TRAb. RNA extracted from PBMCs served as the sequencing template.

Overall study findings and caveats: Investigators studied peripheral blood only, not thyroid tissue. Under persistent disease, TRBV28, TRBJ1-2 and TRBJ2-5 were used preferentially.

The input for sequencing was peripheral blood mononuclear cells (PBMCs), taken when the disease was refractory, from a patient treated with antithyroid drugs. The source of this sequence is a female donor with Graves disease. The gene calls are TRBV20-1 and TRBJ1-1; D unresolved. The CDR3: CSASPSTEAFF. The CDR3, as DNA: TGCAGTGCTAGCCCCAGTACTGAAGCTTTCTTT.